Detailed here is one TCR beta chain. Its cognate antigen is unknown. The data are from a study of naive and memory T cell subsets. There are 16 residues in the CDR3. The germline gives CDR1 ENHRY, CDR2 SYGVKD. J gave up 5 bases and V 4 bases, and 10 bases lay outside the gene matches. Both TRBC1 and TRBC2 were covered by a beta constant-region primer of two equimolar oligonucleotides. An oligonucleotide with the SP2 primer and a 12-nucleotide UMI was ligated to the cDNA 3' end. TCRdb passed the UMI-ligation and nested PCR reads through MiXCR, listing each CDR3 protein once. The table includes 130,000 to 150,000 distinct CDR3 sequences, around 15% detected once. Study-wide findings and caveats: Diversity fell and Gini index rose from naive through CM, EM, EMRA.

The sample was naive CD4+ T cells from blood. The rearrangement links TRBV10-3 to TRBJ1-4, with 7 bases identical to TRBD1. The clonotype was recovered from a human donor in good health. CDR3 protein: CAISGPPGQPNEKLFF. The CDR3 region has the DNA TGTGCCATCAGTGGACCACCGGGACAGCCGAATGAAAAACTGTTTTTT.